This T cell receptor (beta chain) was identified during a study of T-cell reconstitution after alpha-beta-depleted transplantation in children (dated by TCRdb to 2016 to 2018). Some background on the complete study: Using TCR repertoire profiling, the study quantitatively followed how T-cell immune reconstitution unfolded in children after TCRalphabeta/CD19-depleted allogeneic hematopoietic cell transplantation.

The receptor library was made with PCR. Sequencing used an Illumina HiSeq 2500. TCR library preparation used molecular barcoding, with unique molecular identifiers applied to normalize quantification of the TCRbeta repertoire. TCRdb trimmed public reads at Q25 via fastp, called clones via MiXCR and kept in-frame beta chains. For every CDR3 protein sequence, its rows merge into one entry that carries the most common genes and DNA. The table for this sample lists approximately 400,000 distinct CDR3 sequences; 11% of them were counted only once. About 5% of the sample lies in the top ten. This clonotype has more than one count but fewer than ten. Its antigen has not been determined. Base qualities are not provided; no much larger clone lies one nucleotide away. The CDR3 measures 16 amino acids from cysteine to phenylalanine. Of all the DNA, just the CDR3 is kept, 48 bases in frame from base 1. The junction carries 18 bases between V and J, which are trimmed by 4 bases and 3 bases respectively. Via the germline V gene, CDR1 is SGHTA and CDR2 FQGNSA.

In this chain, TRBV7-2 is recombined with TRBJ2-5; the D gene is perhaps TRBD1 or TRBD2, as each covers 6 bases. This clonotype was sampled from a human donor who donated a stem cell graft to a child with acute myeloid leukemia. The sequences come from PBMCs from the stem cell graft donor, collected from the stem cell graft. The CDR3 sequence is CASSSNLGGGEETQYF. In nucleotide form, the sequence is TGTGCCAGCAGCTCCAACCTAGGGGGAGGTGAAGAGACCCAGTACTTC.